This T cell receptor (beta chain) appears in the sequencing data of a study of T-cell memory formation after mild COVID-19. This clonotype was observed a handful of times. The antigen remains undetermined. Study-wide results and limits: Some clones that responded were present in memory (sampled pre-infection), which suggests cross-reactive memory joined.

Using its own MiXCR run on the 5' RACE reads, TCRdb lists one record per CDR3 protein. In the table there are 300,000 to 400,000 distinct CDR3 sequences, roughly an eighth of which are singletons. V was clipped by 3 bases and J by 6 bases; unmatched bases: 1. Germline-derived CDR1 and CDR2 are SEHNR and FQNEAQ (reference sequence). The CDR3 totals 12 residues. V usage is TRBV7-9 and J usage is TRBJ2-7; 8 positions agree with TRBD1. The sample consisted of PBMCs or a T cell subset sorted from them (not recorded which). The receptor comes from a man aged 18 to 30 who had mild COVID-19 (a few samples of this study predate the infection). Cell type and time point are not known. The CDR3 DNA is TGTGCCAGCAGCTTGACAGGGGCCGAGCAGTACTTC. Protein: CASSLTGAEQYF. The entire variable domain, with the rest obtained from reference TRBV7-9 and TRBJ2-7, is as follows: DTGVSQNPRHKITKRGQNVTFRCDPISEHNRLYWYRQTLGQGPEFLTYFQNEAQLEKSRLLSDRFSAERPKGSFSTLEIQRTEQGDSAMYLCASSLTGAEQYFGPGTRLTVT.